The next 3 T cell receptor beta chains were all read from a single sample in a study of human T cells and chemical hapten exposure. Sample time point: patch test 2, 6 weeks after DPC sensitization. Treatment specified: therapeutic diphenylcyclopropenone sensitization with weekly scalp DPC. TCRdb reprocessed the RACE reads with MiXCR, giving one entry per CDR3 protein. Seen here are tens of thousands of distinct CDR3 sequences, around 7% observed once, and the top ten hold around 1.3%. The source was whole blood, collected in connection with sensitization to the hapten diphenylcyclopropenone (DPC). Receptors were obtained from a woman aged 25 to 39 with alopecia areata. Some clones in this sample may be carry-over from other donors' samples.

In this sample, this clonotype turned up many times. The chain employs TRBV5-1 and TRBJ2-1; D perhaps matches TRBD1 (5 bases). There are 15 residues in the CDR3. CDR1 is SGHRS and CDR2 is YFSETQ in the germline V gene. The V and J ends lost 2 bases and 0 bases respectively, with 9 bases between them. Written as DNA, the CDR3 is TGCGCCAGCAGCTTTGACAGTATCTCCTACAATGAGCAGTTCTTC. This encodes CASSFDSISYNEQFF. The full variable domain, with the rest looked up from reference TRBV5-1 and TRBJ2-1, is KAGVTQTPRYLIKTRGQQVTLSCSPISGHRSVSWYQQTPGQGLQFLFEYFSETQRNKGNFPGRFSGRQFSNSRSEMNVSTLELGDSALYLCASSFDSISYNEQFFGPGTRLTVL.

There are many counts of this clonotype. The chain recombines TRBV20-1 with TRBJ1-1; TRBD1 matches at 8 bases. This CDR3 is built from 15 residues. Losses at the gene ends were 3 bases for V and 1 base for J; bases not matched to a gene: 7. Per the germline V gene, CDR1 is DFQATT and CDR2 is SNEGSKA (reference sequence). CDR3 DNA sequence: TGCAGTGCTAGTGGAGCGGACAGGGAGAACACTGAAGCTTTCTTT. It codes for CSASGADRENTEAFF.

This clonotype was seen many times. V usage is TRBV20-1 and J usage is TRBJ2-3; TRBD2 matches 8 bases. Losses at the gene ends were 6 bases for V and 0 bases for J; bases not matched to a gene: 8. Germline values: CDR1 DFQATT, CDR2 SNEGSKA (reference sequence). The CDR3 runs to 15 residues. The CDR3 loop is CSAGQRGSSTDTQYF. CDR3 nucleotides: TGCAGTGCCGGACAGCGGGGGTCTAGCACAGATACGCAGTATTTT.